These 21 T cell receptor beta chains were sequenced from one sample in a study of T cells in Graves' hyperthyroidism and ophthalmopathy. The investigators amplified TCR beta CDR3 regions from RNA transcripts. The study used the HTBI primer set for a first-round RT-PCR of the TCR CDR3. TCRdb redid the calling of the multiplex PCR reads with MiXCR, one entry per CDR3 protein. The table lists hundreds of thousands of distinct CDR3 sequences, just under 15% of them singletons, with roughly 33% in the top ten. What was sequenced was blood. These receptors were taken from a woman between 25 and 40 years old with Graves' hyperthyroidism.

The chain couples TRBV24-1 to TRBJ1-2, with TRBD1 matching over 10 bases. Per the germline V gene, CDR1 is KGHDR and CDR2 is SFDVKD. The CDR3 is 16 residues long. Losses at the gene ends were 2 bases for V and 4 bases for J; bases not matched to a gene: 6. This chain's CDR3 is CATSDSRTGGTYGYTF. The CDR3 coding sequence is TGTGCCACCAGTGATTCCCGGACAGGGGGGACCTATGGCTACACCTTC.

The sample holds one count of this clonotype. This chain connects TRBV5-6 to TRBJ2-7; possibly TRBD1 or TRBD2 for D (5 bases each). The length of the CDR3 is 16 residues. CDR1 is SGHDT, CDR2 YYEEEE, per germline. V dropped 2 bases and J dropped 5 bases, with 20 bases sitting between them. CDR3 nucleotides: TGTGCCAGCAGCTTCCGGGGCCTGCAAACAAGAAACGAGCAGTACTTC. It is translated as CASSFRGLQTRNEQYF. Looking up the rest from reference TRBV5-6 and TRBJ2-7 gives the full variable domain: DAGVTQSPTHLIKTRGQQVTLRCSPKSGHDTVSWYQQALGQGPQFIFQYYEEEERQRGNFPDRFSGHQFPNYSSELNVNALLLGDSALYLCASSFRGLQTRNEQYFGPGTRLTVT.

This clonotype was counted ten times or more. This rearrangement joins TRBV14 to TRBJ2-1; 7 bases match TRBD2. The J segment lost 4 bases and the V segment lost 5 bases, leaving 8 bases of the junction unmatched. The germline gives CDR1 SGHDN, CDR2 FVKESK. The CDR3 length is 15 residues. This CDR3 reads CASSSQRGAYNEQFF. CDR3 sequence (DNA): TGTGCCAGCAGCTCCCAGCGGGGAGCATACAATGAGCAGTTCTTC.

The V gene is TRBV7-9, the J gene TRBJ2-3, with a possible D match to TRBD2 (6 bases). CDR3 length: 14 amino acids. V was clipped by 5 bases and J by 2 bases, with 11 bases between them. The germline CDR1 and CDR2 sequences are SEHNR and FQNEAQ (reference sequence). CDR3 sequence reads: CASSAGLDTDTQYF. The CDR3 nucleotides are TGTGCCAGCAGCGCGGGACTCGACACAGATACGCAGTATTTT.

This clonotype occurred many times. The chain combines TRBV18 with TRBJ2-7; perhaps TRBD2 as D (5 bases). Trimming left V 1 base short and J 3 bases short, with 13 bases between. The length of the CDR3 is 15 residues. CDR1 KGHSH and CDR2 LQKENI come from the germline V gene. The CDR3 protein is CASSPLGVAHYEQYF. Written as DNA, the CDR3 is TGTGCCAGCTCACCACTGGGAGTAGCCCACTACGAGCAGTACTTC.

This clonotype has ten or more counts. The chain has TRBV5-5 and TRBJ2-3; 8 bases are a match to TRBD2. J lost 0 bases, V lost 5 bases, and 17 bases had no gene match. Germline V lookup: CDR1 SGHKS, CDR2 YYEKEE (reference sequence). The CDR3 length is 19 residues. Here the CDR3 DNA reads TGTGCCAGCAGTGCTACGCCAATAGCGGGAACTGGGAGCACAGATACGCAGTATTTT. It encodes CASSATPIAGTGSTDTQYF.

Many counts were recorded for this clonotype. The chain carries TRBV12-3 or TRBV12-4 and TRBJ1-3; D is unresolved. The CDR3 contains 15 residues. V was cut by 2 bases and J by 0 bases, with 8 bases left in between. The CDR3 loop is CASSLTQSSGNTIYF. The CDR3 nucleotides are TGTGCCAGCAGTTTAACCCAAAGCTCTGGAAACACCATATATTTT.

In this sample, this clonotype turned up a few times. V and J are TRBV19 and TRBJ2-7; D tentatively fits TRBD1 or TRBD2 (5 bases each). Between the trimmed V and J ends, which lost 4 bases and 6 bases, there was a span of 19 bases. In germline, CDR1 is LNHDA, CDR2 SQIVND (reference sequence). The CDR3 runs to 15 residues. The CDR3 is CASSTTSYGAGEQYF. The CDR3 coding sequence is TGTGCCAGTAGTACCACTTCCTACGGGGCCGGCGAGCAGTACTTC. Supplemented by reference TRBV19 and TRBJ2-7, the full variable domain reads DGGITQSPKYLFRKEGQNVTLSCEQNLNHDAMYWYRQDPGQGLRLIYYSQIVNDFQKGDIAEGYSVSREKKESFPLTVTSAQKNPTAFYLCASSTTSYGAGEQYFGPGTRLTVT.

The gene calls are TRBV29-1 and TRBJ1-1, with D possibly matching TRBD1 (6 bases). Trimming cost V 8 bases and J 2 bases, with 15 bases left between them. Germline lookup yields CDR1 SQVTM and CDR2 ANQGSEA. The CDR3 is made up of 13 amino acids. CDR3 bases: TGCAGCAGCCGTCAGGGGAGCAACACTGAAGCTTTCTTT. It translates to CSSRQGSNTEAFF.

This clonotype has more than one count but fewer than ten. This chain uses TRBV12-5 with TRBJ2-5; D is perhaps TRBD2 (6 bases). The ends were cut back, 4 bases at V and 4 bases at J, with 28 bases in the middle. Germline loops: CDR1 LGHNT, CDR2 FRNRAP. CDR3 length equals 19 residues. The CDR3 region has the DNA TGTGCTAGTGGTTCGGGACTCACGAAGGAGGGCTGTTATGTAGAGACCCAGTACTTC. Its protein is CASGSGLTKEGCYVETQYF.

This clonotype was observed a few times. V gene TRBV2 combines with J gene TRBJ2-7; D is unresolved. CDR1 is SNHLY, CDR2 FYNNEI, per germline. CDR3 size: 12 residues. Trimming shortened V by 0 bases and J by 5 bases, and 5 bases separated the two germline ends. The CDR3 protein is CASSEAGNEQYF. The CDR3, as DNA: TGTGCCAGCAGTGAAGCGGGGAACGAGCAGTACTTC.

This clonotype was seen a handful of times. The chain combines TRBV7-9 with TRBJ2-1; 9 bases align to TRBD2. Trimming at V came to 4 bases and at J to 4 bases, leaving 8 bases not matched to a gene. The CDR3 is 16 residues long. The germline V gene has CDR1 SEHNR and CDR2 FQNEAQ (reference sequence). CDR3 coding DNA: TGTGCCAGCAGCTCCGAGACTAGCGGCTCTTACAATGAGCAGTTCTTC. This encodes CASSSETSGSYNEQFF.

This clonotype was found many times. V and J are TRBV18 and TRBJ1-1; TRBD1 matches 11 bases. J was trimmed by 3 bases and V by 0 bases; bases with no gene match: 6. The CDR3 sequence is 17 residues long. The germline CDR1 and CDR2 sequences are KGHSH and LQKENI. CDR3 amino acids: CASSPPKGQGEHTEAFF. The DNA for the CDR3 is TGTGCCAGCTCACCACCGAAGGGACAGGGGGAACACACTGAAGCTTTCTTT. Complete variable domain (other parts from reference TRBV18 and TRBJ1-1): NAGVMQNPRHLVRRRGQEARLRCSPMKGHSHVYWYRQLPEEGLKFMVYLQKENIIDESGMPKERFSAEFPKEGPSILRIQQVVRGDSAAYFCASSPPKGQGEHTEAFFGQGTRLTVV.

This clonotype was observed a few times. This chain connects TRBV6-1 to TRBJ2-5, with 7 bases matching TRBD2. Germline trimming cut 6 bases from V and 5 bases from J; bases unmatched to any gene: 18. CDR3 length equals 17 residues. The germline V gene has CDR1 MNHNS and CDR2 SASEGT. CDR3 nucleotide sequence: TGTGCCAGCAGCACCCAGGGTGGGGGGAGGGCAGAGGAGACCCAGTACTTC. It codes for CASSTQGGGRAEETQYF.

This clonotype was observed many times. The chain has TRBV3-1 and TRBJ2-1, with 9 bases that match TRBD2. The CDR3 spans 17 residues. Unmatched junction bases numbered 9, after V lost 0 bases and J lost 6 bases. Germline CDR1 and CDR2: LGHDT and YNNKEL (reference sequence). CDR3 amino acids: CASSQEGGLAIPNEQFF. CDR3 sequence (DNA): TGTGCCAGCAGCCAAGAGGGGGGACTAGCAATTCCCAATGAGCAGTTCTTC.

CDR3 sequence: CASSNLGNEQFF. DNA for the CDR3: TGTGCCAGCAGTAATCTAGGCAATGAGCAGTTCTTC. This chain uses TRBV6-9 with TRBJ2-1; D gene unclear. Germline V lookup: CDR1 MNHGY, CDR2 SVAAGI. The CDR3 consists of 12 residues. V was clipped by 5 bases and J by 6 bases, with 8 bases between them.

The V gene is TRBV14, the J gene TRBJ2-7; TRBD1 matches at 9 bases. J was trimmed by 3 bases and V by 2 bases; bases with no gene match: 14. This CDR3 is built from 18 residues. Germline V CDR1 and CDR2: SGHDN, FVKESK. The chain's CDR3 is CASSQSMARYRGLYEQYF. Here the CDR3 DNA reads TGTGCCAGCAGCCAATCTATGGCCCGTTACAGGGGGCTCTACGAGCAGTACTTC.

This clonotype came up many times. The junction differs from germline at one of its ends, possibly a read error. The chain links TRBV19 to TRBJ2-1; D is undetermined. The germline CDR1 and CDR2 sequences are LNHDA and SQIVND (reference sequence). The CDR3 has 12 residues. CDR3 nucleotides: TGCTCCGTTTCGACTGGCTACAATGAGCAGTTCTTC. Amino acid sequence: CSVSTGYNEQFF.

The chain combines TRBV5-1 with TRBJ2-5, with D perhaps being TRBD1 or TRBD2 (5 bases each). V was shortened by 0 bases and J by 4 bases, with 13 bases between the two germline ends. The CDR3 is 15 residues long. The germline V gene encodes CDR1 SGHRS and CDR2 YFSETQ. CDR3 sequence: CASSLDRRGPETQYF. DNA for the CDR3: TGCGCCAGCAGCTTGGACCGCCGGGGCCCAGAGACCCAGTACTTC. Together with reference TRBV5-1 and TRBJ2-5, the CDR3 gives the full variable domain: KAGVTQTPRYLIKTRGQQVTLSCSPISGHRSVSWYQQTPGQGLQFLFEYFSETQRNKGNFPGRFSGRQFSNSRSEMNVSTLELGDSALYLCASSLDRRGPETQYFGPGTRLLVL.

The chain employs TRBV6-4 and TRBJ1-1, with D possibly TRBD1 on 5 matching bases. The germline gives CDR1 MRHNA, CDR2 SNTAGT. V was pared by 6 bases and J by 4 bases, with 15 bases between. The CDR3 is 14 residues long. CDR3 amino acids: CASRRNGGGTEAFF. The CDR3 nucleotides read TGTGCCAGCAGAAGAAATGGGGGGGGCACTGAAGCTTTCTTT.

This clonotype was detected a few times. The chain recombines TRBV27 with TRBJ1-2; possibly TRBD1 for D (5 bases). The germline gives CDR1 MNHEY, CDR2 SMNVEV (reference sequence). The CDR3 spans 13 residues. Trimming took 0 bases from V and 3 from J, leaving 5 bases between them. This chain's CDR3 is CASSLSGHYGYTF. The CDR3 region has the DNA TGTGCCAGCAGTTTATCGGGACACTATGGCTACACCTTC.